A single sample gave rise to the 27 T cell receptor beta chains below, sequenced in a study of molecular identifiers for immune sequencing clone quantification. In TCRdb, the PCR reads were re-called with MiXCR into one record per CDR3 protein. The table has just under 650,000 distinct CDR3 sequences, just under 20% seen once. Input material: naive CD8+ T cells from blood, with Jurkat cell RNA spiked in. Subset here: FACS-sorted CD8+CD4-CCR7+CD45RA+ naive T cells. The receptors were sampled from a human donor in good health. Some libraries in this study had Jurkat cell RNA spiked in.

This clonotype appeared many times. J is TRBJ2-7 and V is TRBV7-2, with TRBD1 matching 11 bases. The J segment lost 4 bases and the V segment lost 5 bases, leaving 4 bases of the junction unmatched. Germline V lookup: CDR1 SGHTA, CDR2 FQGNSA. CDR3 length: 14 amino acids. CDR3 sequence (DNA): TGTGCCAGCAGCGCCGGGACAGGGGGTTACGAGCAGTACTTC. Its translation: CASSAGTGGYEQYF. The full variable domain, its missing parts supplied by reference TRBV7-2 and TRBJ2-7, is GAGVSQSPSNKVTEKGKDVELRCDPISGHTALYWYRQSLGQGLEFLIYFQGNSAPDKSGLPSDRFSAERTGGSVSTLTIQRTQQEDSAVYLCASSAGTGGYEQYFGPGTRLTVT.

This clonotype was seen at least ten times. This rearrangement joins TRBV11-2 to TRBJ1-4; maybe TRBD1 (5 bases). The CDR3 is 16 amino acids. Germline assignment: CDR1 SGHAT and CDR2 FQNNGV. V lost 2 bases and J 6 bases, leaving 16 bases between the germline ends. In DNA, the CDR3 is TGTGCCAGCAGCTTATCGCGACAGAGCCACGATGAAAAACTGTTTTTT. It encodes CASSLSRQSHDEKLFF.

Ten or more counts support this clonotype. V and J are TRBV4-3 and TRBJ2-5; D gene ambiguous. Germline-derived CDR1 and CDR2 are LGHNA and YSLEER. The CDR3 consists of 15 residues. V was pared by 1 base and J by 3 bases, with 12 bases between. CDR3 DNA sequence: TGCGCCAGCAGCCAAGTGACAAATCCCAAAGAGACCCAGTACTTC. This gives the protein CASSQVTNPKETQYF.

This clonotype has a count of ten or more. The rearrangement uses TRBV13 and TRBJ2-7, with D perhaps TRBD1 (6 bases). V was trimmed by 5 bases and J by 7 bases, leaving 24 bases between them. The germline gives CDR1 PRHDT, CDR2 FYEKMQ (reference sequence). This CDR3 region has 16 residues. CDR3 amino acids: CASSPHLGDIRREQYF. The CDR3 region has the DNA TGTGCCAGCAGCCCCCACCTAGGGGACATTCGTAGGGAGCAGTACTTC.

This clonotype showed up just a few times. The V gene is TRBV19, the J gene TRBJ2-7; D perhaps matches TRBD1 (5 bases). Germline V gives CDR1 LNHDA, CDR2 SQIVND (reference sequence). CDR3 length: 13 residues. The ends were cut back, 6 bases at V and 2 bases at J, with 11 bases in the middle. CDR3 protein: CASSPGKTYEQYF. DNA for the CDR3: TGTGCCAGTAGCCCAGGGAAGACCTACGAGCAGTACTTC.

This clonotype was seen ten or more times. The chain carries TRBV9 and TRBJ2-3; a possible D gene is TRBD2 (5 bases). This CDR3 is built from 16 residues. Germline V gene lookup returns CDR1 SGDLS and CDR2 YYNGEE. Trimming removed 3 bases from V and 2 bases from J, with 16 bases in between. In nucleotides, the CDR3 is TGTGCCAGCAGCGCGAGAGGGTTCCTTCACACAGATACGCAGTATTTT. It is translated as CASSARGFLHTDTQYF.

This clonotype came up a few times. The chain carries TRBV19 and TRBJ2-1; 9 positions match TRBD1. V was pared by 4 bases and J by 2 bases, with 9 bases of the junction left unmatched. This CDR3 is built from 17 residues. Germline CDR1 reads LNHDA; CDR2 reads SQIVND (reference sequence). DNA for the CDR3: TGTGCCAGTAGTACTCACCGGGACAGGGAGGCCTACAATGAGCAGTTCTTC. This translates into CASSTHRDREAYNEQFF.

In its sample, this clonotype was seen many times. The chain combines TRBV14 with TRBJ2-3; D ambiguous. The CDR3 totals 17 residues. Trimming took 4 bases from V and 0 from J, leaving 17 bases between them. CDR1 SGHDN and CDR2 FVKESK come from the germline V gene. CDR3 residues: CASSLNGVDSSTDTQYF. The CDR3 DNA sequence: TGTGCCAGCAGCCTGAACGGAGTAGACTCTAGCACAGATACGCAGTATTTT.

About this clonotype: As the CDR3 is not closed by the conserved phenylalanine or tryptophan, this likely results from a read error. The CDR3 nucleotides are TGTGCCAGCAGCTGGGGGCTGAACACTGAAGCTTTCCTT. The encoded protein is CASSWGLNTEAFL. The V and J genes are TRBV5-3 and TRBJ1-1; tentatively, D is TRBD1 (6 bases). TRBV5-3 is known as an ORF, though its function is uncertain. The CDR3 consists of 13 residues.

This clonotype was counted many times. The V and J genes are TRBV10-2 and TRBJ1-2; D is uncertain. The germline V and J ends were trimmed by 4 bases and 3 bases, with 6 bases remaining between them. This CDR3 is built from 12 residues. Germline lookup yields CDR1 WSHSY and CDR2 SAAADI. The CDR3 is CASSGADYGYTF. The CDR3 DNA reads as TGCGCCAGCAGTGGGGCCGACTATGGCTACACCTTC.

Remarks on this clonotype: Since a much larger clone is just one base distant, this may be a read error. The chain employs TRBV12-5 and TRBJ2-7; tentative D call: TRBD2 (6 bases). The germline V gene encodes CDR1 LGHNT and CDR2 FRNRAP. This CDR3 is built from 12 residues. The CDR3 spells CAGGFWGVEQYF. The CDR3 nucleotides read TGTGCTGGTGGTTTTTGGGGGGTTGAGCAGTACTTC.

This rearrangement joins TRBV27 to TRBJ1-1; possibly TRBD1 for D (5 bases). Germline assignment: CDR1 MNHEY and CDR2 SMNVEV (reference sequence). The CDR3 consists of 15 residues. V dropped 5 bases and J dropped 4 bases, with 17 bases sitting between them. The CDR3 spells CASSPSWGGGTEAFF. The CDR3 nucleotides read TGTGCCAGCAGTCCGTCCTGGGGGGGAGGCACTGAAGCTTTCTTT.

The V and J genes are TRBV19 and TRBJ2-1; D is uncertain. The CDR3 loop spans 12 amino acids. V lost 3 bases and J 4 bases, leaving 4 bases between the germline ends. Germline assignment: CDR1 LNHDA and CDR2 SQIVND (reference sequence). The DNA for the CDR3 is TGTGCCAGTAGTATTATTTACAATGAGCAGTTCTTC. Encoded protein: CASSIIYNEQFF.

This clonotype was detected a few times. The chain uses TRBV4-1 and TRBJ2-7; TRBD1 aligns across 9 bases. The V and J ends lost 2 bases and 4 bases, in that order; junction bases with no gene match: 6. The CDR3 contains 15 residues. Per the germline V gene, CDR1 is MGHRA and CDR2 is YSYEKL. The CDR3 is CASSQNKQGAYEQYF. The CDR3 DNA reads TGCGCCAGCAGCCAAAACAAACAGGGGGCGTACGAGCAGTACTTC.

This clonotype has a count of ten or more. The chain combines TRBV4-3 with TRBJ1-4; 8 bases line up with TRBD1. The CDR3 covers 19 residues. The V gene end was trimmed by 0 bases and the J gene end by 8 bases; junction bases not matched to a gene: 17. The germline V gene has CDR1 LGHNA and CDR2 YSLEER. In nucleotides, the CDR3 is TGCGCCAGCAGCCAAGAGTGGTTTGAAGGCGGGACAGGAAGAGAAAAACTGTTTTTT. It yields the protein CASSQEWFEGGTGREKLFF.

The J gene is TRBJ1-5, the V gene TRBV15; possible D gene TRBD1, 6 bases. The CDR3 is 17 amino acids. Deletions cut 3 bases from V and 5 bases from J, with 20 bases between. Germline assignment: CDR1 LNHNV and CDR2 YYDKDF (reference sequence). CDR3 residues: CATSSTERGGWDQPQHF. The CDR3 DNA reads as TGTGCCACCAGCAGTACCGAACGGGGGGGCTGGGATCAGCCCCAGCATTTT.

This clonotype was observed at least ten times. V gene TRBV12-3 or TRBV12-4 combines with J gene TRBJ2-5, with D uncertain. The CDR3 covers 13 residues. V lost 7 bases and J 1 base, leaving 10 bases between the germline ends. The CDR3 DNA sequence: TGTGCCAGCAAGTCGGGCATCCAAGAGACCCAGTACTTC. Protein product: CASKSGIQETQYF.

This clonotype has at least ten counts. The J gene is TRBJ2-2, the V gene TRBV19; perhaps TRBD2 as D (6 bases). This CDR3 spans 14 amino acids. Germline V gene data show CDR1 as LNHDA and CDR2 as SQIVND (reference sequence). V was shortened by 4 bases and J by 8 bases, with 14 bases between the two germline ends. CDR3 region: CASSNPTSWGELFF. The CDR3 DNA reads TGTGCCAGTAGTAACCCCACTAGCTGGGGGGAGCTGTTTTTT.

The chain carries TRBV6-5 and TRBJ1-6, with 7 bases identical to TRBD1. Trimming took 5 bases from V and 8 from J; bases not matched to a gene: 12. The CDR3 spans 16 residues. CDR1 and CDR2 from the germline V gene are MNHEY and SVGAGI. DNA for the CDR3: TGTGCCAGCAGTACCTCCGGGACAGCAGCGGATTCACCCCTCCACTTT. The encoded protein is CASSTSGTAADSPLHF.

This clonotype came up many times. This chain connects TRBV29-1 to TRBJ2-5; D is unclear. Germline assignment: CDR1 SQVTM and CDR2 ANQGSEA. V lost 7 bases and J lost 0, with 9 bases in between. The CDR3 is 12 residues long. CDR3 amino acids: CSAFSYQETQYF. CDR3 in DNA: TGCAGCGCATTCTCGTACCAAGAGACCCAGTACTTC.

This clonotype has a count of ten or more. This chain connects TRBV7-8 to TRBJ2-2; tentatively, D is TRBD2 (5 bases). This CDR3 is built from 16 residues. V was clipped by 7 bases and J by 6 bases, with 21 bases between them. Germline assignment: CDR1 SGHVS and CDR2 FQNEAQ. The CDR3: CASTSSYSAFPGELFF. CDR3 sequence (DNA): TGTGCCAGCACCTCATCCTATAGCGCGTTCCCCGGGGAGCTGTTTTTT.

This clonotype showed up many times. V and J are TRBV28 and TRBJ2-7; either TRBD1 or TRBD2 may fit D (5 bases each). Germline CDR1 is MDHEN and CDR2 is SYDVKM. This CDR3 has 13 amino acids. V was clipped by 3 bases and J by 1 base, with 7 bases between them. CDR3: CASSFGASYEQYF. The CDR3 bases are TGTGCCAGCAGTTTCGGGGCTTCCTACGAGCAGTACTTC. The variable domain in full, completed from reference TRBV28 and TRBJ2-7, reads DVKVTQSSRYLVKRTGEKVFLECVQDMDHENMFWYRQDPGLGLRLIYFSYDVKMKEKGDIPEGYSVSREKKERFSLILESASTNQTSMYLCASSFGASYEQYFGPGTRLTVT.

The chain recombines TRBV29-1 with TRBJ1-1; TRBD1 agrees at 7 bases. The CDR3 loop spans 13 amino acids. J lost 4 bases, V lost 6 bases, and 8 bases had no gene match. Germline values: CDR1 SQVTM, CDR2 ANQGSEA. CDR3 coding DNA: TGCAGCGTCCCAAGGACAGGCGTCACTGAAGCTTTCTTT. This encodes CSVPRTGVTEAFF.

This clonotype was observed a few times. V and J are TRBV27 and TRBJ2-7; perhaps TRBD2 as D (5 bases). Germline V gene lookup returns CDR1 MNHEY and CDR2 SMNVEV (reference sequence). Trimming pared 5 bases from V and 3 bases from J, leaving 11 bases between. The CDR3 has 13 amino acids. CDR3 protein: CASSPDGDYEQYF. In DNA, the CDR3 is TGTGCCAGCAGTCCGGACGGGGACTACGAGCAGTACTTC.

This clonotype came up a few times. The gene calls are TRBV19 and TRBJ2-1, with 9 bases matching TRBD2. V shed 1 base, J shed 2 bases, and the junction held 6 bases outside the gene matches. Germline values: CDR1 LNHDA, CDR2 SQIVND (reference sequence). The length of the CDR3 is 17 residues. In DNA form, the CDR3 reads TGTGCCAGTAGTATAGGTAGCGGGAGCTTGGCCTACAATGAGCAGTTCTTC. Translation gives CASSIGSGSLAYNEQFF.

This clonotype was seen only a few times. The chain employs TRBV27 and TRBJ2-1, with 7 bases lining up with TRBD2. Germline lookup yields CDR1 MNHEY and CDR2 SMNVEV (reference sequence). The V and J ends lost 4 bases and 6 bases, in that order; junction bases with no gene match: 9. The CDR3 length is 15 residues. The CDR3 loop reads CASSWRGGGSNEQFF. The CDR3 DNA reads as TGTGCCAGCAGTTGGCGGGGCGGGGGTTCCAATGAGCAGTTCTTC.

This clonotype was observed at least ten times. V is TRBV5-1 and J is TRBJ2-7; 9 bases fit TRBD1. Per germline, CDR1 SGHRS and CDR2 YFSETQ. The CDR3 spans 15 residues. V shed 4 bases and J 5 bases; nucleotides not matched to a gene: 10. In DNA, the CDR3 is TGCGCCAGCAGCACCACCGGGACAGGGTTCAACGAGCAGTACTTC. It translates to CASSTTGTGFNEQYF.